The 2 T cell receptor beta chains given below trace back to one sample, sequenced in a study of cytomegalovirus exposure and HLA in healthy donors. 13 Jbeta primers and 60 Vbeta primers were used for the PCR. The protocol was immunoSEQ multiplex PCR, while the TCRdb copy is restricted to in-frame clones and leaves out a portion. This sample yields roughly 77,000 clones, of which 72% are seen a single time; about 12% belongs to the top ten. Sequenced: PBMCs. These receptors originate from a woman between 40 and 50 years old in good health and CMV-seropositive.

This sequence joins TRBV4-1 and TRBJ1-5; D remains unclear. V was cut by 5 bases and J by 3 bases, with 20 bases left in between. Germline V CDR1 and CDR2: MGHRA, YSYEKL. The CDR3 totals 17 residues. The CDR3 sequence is CASSTRGSLVPNQPQHF. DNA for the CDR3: TGCGCCAGCAGCACCCGTGGTAGCCTCGTTCCCAATCAGCCCCAGCATTTT.

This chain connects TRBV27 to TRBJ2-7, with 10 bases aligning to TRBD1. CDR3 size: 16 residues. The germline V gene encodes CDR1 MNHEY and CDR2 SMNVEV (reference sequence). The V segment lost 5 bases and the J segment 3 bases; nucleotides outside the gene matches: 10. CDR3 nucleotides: TGTGCCAGCAGTCCCGGGACAGGGGTCATGGTCTACGAGCAGTACTTC. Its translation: CASSPGTGVMVYEQYF.